Listed below are T cell receptor beta chains from one sample, sequenced in a study of shared clonotypes between healthy human individuals. Some clones are missing from TCRdb's copy, which holds only in-frame ones; the method was immunoSEQ multiplex PCR. The sample shows approximately 840,000 clones, approximately 97% of them seen only once. Sequencing used naive CD8+ T cells sorted from blood. The receptor set was obtained from a man aged 30 to 39 in good health. CDR3s include the opening cysteine and the closing phenylalanine or tryptophan. A D gene is named only where the DNA matches it firmly. Size is stated for part of the rows, as once, few or many counts, or as a class when the clone is expanded.

v_gene	d_gene	abundance	j_gene	CDR3aa	CDR3nt
TRBV7-9	TRBD1	once	TRBJ2-7	CATKDRFSYEQYF	TGTGCCACCAAGGACAGGTTCAGCTACGAGCAGTACTTC
TRBV7-9	TRBD1	once	TRBJ2-1	CASSLGDRGYHEQFF	TGTGCCAGCAGCCTTGGGGACAGGGGCTATCATGAGCAGTTCTTC
TRBV9	TRBD1	-	TRBJ2-5	CASSVDRGHETQYF	TGTGCCAGCAGCGTAGACAGGGGACACGAGACCCAGTACTTC
TRBV5-6	-	-	TRBJ2-1	CASSLGRGARSYNEQFF	TGTGCCAGCAGCTTGGGTAGGGGGGCGAGATCCTACAATGAGCAGTTCTTC
TRBV7-9	-	once	TRBJ1-2	CASSMQEGETF	TGTGCCAGCAGCATGCAGGAAGGAGAAACCTTC
TRBV2	TRBD1	-	TRBJ2-7	CASERGRIPYEQYF	TGTGCCAGCGAGAGGGGGCGGATTCCCTACGAGCAGTACTTC
TRBV27	TRBD2	-	TRBJ2-3	CASRLAGTDTQYF	TGTGCCAGCAGACTAGCGGGCACAGATACGCAGTATTTT
TRBV7-4	TRBD1	-	TRBJ2-7	CASSQRTGTRYEQYF	TGTGCCAGCAGCCAAAGGACAGGGACTCGCTACGAGCAGTACTTC
TRBV27	-	once	TRBJ2-7	CASSLKGGTYEQYF	TGTGCCAGCAGTTTAAAAGGTGGAACCTACGAGCAGTACTTC
TRBV29-1	-	-	TRBJ1-1	CSVEGREVYDTEAFF	TGCAGCGTTGAGGGGAGGGAGGTGTATGACACTGAAGCTTTCTTT
TRBV5-4	TRBD2	-	TRBJ2-3	CASSFRSSGDTQYF	TGTGCCAGCAGCTTTCGGTCTAGCGGGGATACGCAGTATTTT
TRBV15	-	-	TRBJ2-1	CATSRDMGGSYNEQFF	TGTGCCACCAGCAGAGATATGGGGGGCTCCTACAATGAGCAGTTCTTC
TRBV14	TRBD1	-	TRBJ2-3	CASSQPGTGIISDTQYF	TGTGCCAGCAGCCAACCGGGGACAGGGATTATTTCAGATACGCAGTATTTT
TRBV7-9	-	-	TRBJ2-7	CASSFTYEQYF	TGTGCCAGCAGCTTCACATACGAGCAGTACTTC
TRBV7-9	TRBD1	-	TRBJ1-2	CASSSGTAAGAYGYTF	TGTGCCAGCAGTTCGGGGACAGCCGCTGGGGCCTATGGCTACACCTTC
TRBV28	TRBD2	-	TRBJ2-7	CASSSQGGRASDEQYF	TGTGCCAGCAGTTCCCAAGGCGGGAGGGCCTCGGACGAGCAGTACTTC
TRBV5-5	TRBD1	-	TRBJ1-5	CASSFRTGHQPQHF	TGTGCCAGCAGCTTTAGGACAGGCCATCAGCCCCAGCATTTT
TRBV29-1	-	-	TRBJ2-7	CSVGGLSAFEQYF	TGCAGCGTTGGTGGTCTGTCCGCCTTCGAGCAGTACTTC
TRBV4-1	-	-	TRBJ1-5	CASSQLSQGNQPQHF	TGCGCCAGCAGCCAACTATCACAGGGAAATCAGCCCCAGCATTTT
TRBV27	-	-	TRBJ2-2	CASSLSTGELFF	TGTGCCAGCAGTCTCTCCACCGGGGAGCTGTTTTTT
TRBV28	TRBD1	-	TRBJ1-5	CATRGPGQGSGQPQHF	TGTGCCACCAGGGGCCCGGGACAGGGGTCCGGTCAGCCCCAGCATTTT
TRBV7-2	-	-	TRBJ1-2	CASSATGSANYGYTF	TGTGCCAGCAGCGCGACAGGTTCTGCCAACTATGGCTACACCTTC
TRBV10-3	-	-	TRBJ2-1	CAISESGGAGNEQFF	TGTGCCATCAGTGAGTCGGGTGGGGCTGGGAATGAGCAGTTCTTC
TRBV5-1	TRBD2	once	TRBJ2-5	CASSLDGRVQETQYF	TGCGCCAGCAGCTTGGACGGGAGGGTTCAAGAGACCCAGTACTTC
TRBV6-5	-	-	TRBJ2-5	CASNPQGGIQETQYF	TGTGCCAGCAACCCGCAGGGGGGGATTCAAGAGACCCAGTACTTC
TRBV5-6	-	-	TRBJ2-7	CASSSGTSYEQYF	TGTGCCAGCAGCTCTGGGACATCCTACGAGCAGTACTTC
TRBV5-4	-	-	TRBJ2-2	CASSLLGGGGELFF	TGTGCCAGCAGCCTGTTAGGGGGTGGCGGGGAGCTGTTTTTT
TRBV30	TRBD1	few	TRBJ1-2	CAWSLIGTGEGYTF	TGTGCCTGGAGTCTTATCGGGACAGGGGAGGGCTACACCTTC
TRBV5-4	TRBD1	-	TRBJ2-5	CASSLASGTGGPETQYF	TGTGCCAGCAGCTTGGCCTCCGGGACAGGGGGCCCAGAGACCCAGTACTTC
TRBV9	TRBD2	-	TRBJ2-7	CASSPGLADSYEQYF	TGTGCCAGCAGCCCGGGACTAGCGGACTCCTACGAGCAGTACTTC
TRBV7-9	TRBD1	-	TRBJ2-7	CASSLGQGRGYEQYF	TGTGCCAGCAGTTTGGGACAGGGAAGGGGCTACGAGCAGTACTTC
TRBV7-9	TRBD2	-	TRBJ2-7	CASSLPRGTSGNYEQYF	TGTGCCAGCAGCTTACCCCGCGGGACTAGCGGGAACTACGAGCAGTACTTC
TRBV9	-	-	TRBJ2-7	CASSVEGNDEQYF	TGTGCCAGCAGCGTAGAAGGGAACGACGAGCAGTACTTC
TRBV29-1	TRBD1	once	TRBJ2-1	CSVEAPPGLKQGGNEQFF	TGCAGCGTTGAAGCACCACCGGGACTCAAACAGGGGGGCAATGAGCAGTTCTTC
TRBV5-8	-	-	TRBJ2-7	CASSFGTEVRGEQYF	TGTGCCAGCAGCTTTGGGACCGAGGTCCGGGGCGAGCAGTACTTC
TRBV30	-	-	TRBJ2-1	CAWSQGGPEQFF	TGTGCCTGGAGTCAAGGGGGTCCTGAGCAGTTCTTC
TRBV25-1	TRBD2	-	TRBJ2-7	CASSGTSPSGRRYEQYF	TGTGCCAGCTCGGGGACCTCGCCTAGCGGGAGGCGGTACGAGCAGTACTTC
TRBV5-1	-	-	TRBJ1-5	CASSLAGDSNQPQHF	TGCGCCAGCAGCTTGGCGGGGGATAGCAATCAGCCCCAGCATTTT
TRBV10-2	TRBD1	-	TRBJ2-7	CASSEGRDRGYTYEQYF	TGCGCCAGCAGTGAGGGCCGGGACAGGGGGTACACCTACGAGCAGTACTTC
TRBV29-1	-	-	TRBJ1-1	CSGRAGASTEAFF	TGCAGCGGGCGGGCAGGGGCCTCCACTGAAGCTTTCTTT
TRBV11-2	-	-	TRBJ1-5	CASSLESYQPQHF	TGTGCCAGCAGCTTAGAATCTTATCAGCCCCAGCATTTT